The present entry profiles one TCR beta chain with its context. The antigen is undetermined. The data were taken from a study of T-cell memory formation after mild COVID-19. Trimming took 3 bases from V and 4 from J; bases not matched to a gene: 12. CDR1 SGHRS and CDR2 YFSETQ come from the germline V gene. The CDR3 totals 18 residues. Findings and limits, study-wide: The SARS-CoV-2 specificity of second-wave clones reaching peak at day 37 remained unverified. Day 15 to 85 contractors were CD4/CD8 balanced; later expanders leaned CD4+.

TCRdb passed the 5' RACE reads through MiXCR, listing each CDR3 protein once. The repertoire holds 160,000 or so distinct CDR3 sequences, with around 30% as singletons. The chain joins TRBV5-1 to TRBJ2-1, with 11 bases matching TRBD2. Sequencing used PBMCs or a T cell subset sorted from them (not recorded which). This sequence was found in an adult woman who had mild COVID-19 (a few samples of this study predate the infection). Cell type and time point are not known. As DNA, the CDR3 is TGCGCCAGCAGCTCGGGACTGCCGGGACTAGCGGATTACAATGAGCAGTTCTTC. This gives the protein CASSSGLPGLADYNEQFF.